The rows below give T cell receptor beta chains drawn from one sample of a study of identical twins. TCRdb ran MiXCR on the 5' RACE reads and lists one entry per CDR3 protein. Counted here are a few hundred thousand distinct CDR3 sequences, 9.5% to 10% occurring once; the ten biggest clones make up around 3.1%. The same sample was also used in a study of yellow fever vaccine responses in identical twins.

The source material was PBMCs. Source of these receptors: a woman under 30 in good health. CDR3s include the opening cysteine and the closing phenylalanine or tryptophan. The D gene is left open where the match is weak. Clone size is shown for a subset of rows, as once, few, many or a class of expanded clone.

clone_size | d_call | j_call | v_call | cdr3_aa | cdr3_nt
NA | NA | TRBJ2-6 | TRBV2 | CASSDPRGAGNVLTF | TGTGCCAGCAGTGACCCCCGTGGGGCGGGCAACGTCCTGACTTTC
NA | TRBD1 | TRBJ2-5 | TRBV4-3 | CASSQPGTGALETQYF | TGCGCCAGCAGCCAACCCGGGACAGGGGCGCTGGAGACCCAGTACTTC
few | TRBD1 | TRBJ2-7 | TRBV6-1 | CASRMGQLYYEQYF | TGTGCCAGCAGGATGGGACAGCTATACTACGAGCAGTACTTC
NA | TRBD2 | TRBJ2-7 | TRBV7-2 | CASSPNSGGAYEQYF | TGTGCCAGCAGCCCAAATAGCGGGGGGGCTTACGAGCAGTACTTC
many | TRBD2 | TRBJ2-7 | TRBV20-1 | CSARRGGDYEQYF | TGCAGTGCTCGGCGGGGGGGCGACTACGAGCAGTACTTC
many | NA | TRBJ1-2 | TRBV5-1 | CASSLGGINYGYTF | TGCGCCAGCAGCTTGGGTGGGATTAACTATGGCTACACCTTC
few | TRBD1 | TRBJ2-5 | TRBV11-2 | CASSLDPGQGMTETQYF | TGTGCCAGCAGCTTAGATCCGGGACAGGGAATGACGGAGACCCAGTACTTC
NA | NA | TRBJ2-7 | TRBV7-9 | CASSETGGLVYEQYF | TGTGCCAGCAGCGAAACAGGGGGACTAGTCTACGAGCAGTACTTC
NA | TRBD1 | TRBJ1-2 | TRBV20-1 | CSARDRNRGHGYTF | TGCAGTGCTAGAGATCGGAACAGGGGACATGGCTACACCTTC
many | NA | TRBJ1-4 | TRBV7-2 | CASSFRTGYNEKLFF | TGTGCCAGCAGCTTTAGAACAGGATATAATGAAAAACTGTTTTTT
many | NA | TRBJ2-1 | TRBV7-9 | CASRPWGALNEQFF | TGTGCCAGCAGACCTTGGGGGGCGCTGAATGAGCAGTTCTTC
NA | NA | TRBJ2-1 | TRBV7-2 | CASRLTGSYEQFF | TGTGCCAGCCGCTTAACAGGGAGTTATGAGCAGTTCTTC
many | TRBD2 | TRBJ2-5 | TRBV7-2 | CASSLVLLAGGAETQYF | TGTGCCAGCAGCTTAGTCTTACTAGCGGGAGGGGCAGAGACCCAGTACTTC
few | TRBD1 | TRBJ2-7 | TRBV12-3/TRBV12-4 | CASLGQGGNEQYF | TGTGCCAGCCTCGGACAGGGGGGCAACGAGCAGTACTTC
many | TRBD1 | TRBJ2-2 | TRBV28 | CASSFGTGDPGELFF | TGTGCCAGCAGTTTCGGGACAGGGGATCCCGGGGAGCTGTTTTTT
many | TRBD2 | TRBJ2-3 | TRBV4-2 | CASSQEGASGTDTQYF | TGTGCCAGCAGCCAAGAAGGGGCTAGCGGGACAGATACGCAGTATTTT
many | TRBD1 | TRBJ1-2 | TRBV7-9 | CASSIGQANYGYTF | TGTGCCAGCAGCATAGGACAGGCGAACTATGGCTACACCTTC
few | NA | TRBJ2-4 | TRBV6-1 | CASSSPGGAKNIQYF | TGTGCCAGCAGCTCCCCCGGCGGAGCCAAAAACATTCAGTACTTC
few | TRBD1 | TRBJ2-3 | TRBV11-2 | CASSPRGSPGTESTDTQYF | TGTGCCAGCAGCCCAAGGGGGTCCCCCGGGACAGAAAGCACAGATACGCAGTATTTT
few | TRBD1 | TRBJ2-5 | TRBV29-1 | CSVERTGRIETQYF | TGCAGCGTTGAGCGGACAGGGAGGATAGAGACCCAGTACTTC
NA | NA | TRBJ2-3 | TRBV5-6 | CASSRTSDDTDTQYF | TGTGCCAGCAGCAGAACATCCGATGACACAGATACGCAGTATTTT
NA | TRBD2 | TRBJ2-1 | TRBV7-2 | CASSLEGGTSVSEQFF | TGTGCCAGCAGCTTAGAGGGGGGGACTAGCGTTTCTGAGCAGTTCTTC
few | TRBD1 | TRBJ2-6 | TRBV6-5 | CASSYSGTGTGANVLTF | TGTGCCAGCAGTTACTCCGGGACAGGGACCGGGGCCAACGTCCTGACTTTC
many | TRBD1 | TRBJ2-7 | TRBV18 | CASSPSTGGINEQYF | TGTGCCAGCTCACCTTCGACAGGGGGGATCAACGAGCAGTACTTC